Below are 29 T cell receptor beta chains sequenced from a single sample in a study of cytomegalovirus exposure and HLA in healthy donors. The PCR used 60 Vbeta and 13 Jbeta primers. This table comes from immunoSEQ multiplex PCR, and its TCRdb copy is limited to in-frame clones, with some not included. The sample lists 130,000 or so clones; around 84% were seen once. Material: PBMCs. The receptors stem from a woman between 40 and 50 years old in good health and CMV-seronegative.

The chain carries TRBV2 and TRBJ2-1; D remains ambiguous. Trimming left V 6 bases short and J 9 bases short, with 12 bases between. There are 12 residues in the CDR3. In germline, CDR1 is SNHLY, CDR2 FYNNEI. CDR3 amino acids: CASSTLIVEQFF. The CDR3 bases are TGTGCCAGCAGCACCCTCATAGTTGAGCAGTTCTTC.

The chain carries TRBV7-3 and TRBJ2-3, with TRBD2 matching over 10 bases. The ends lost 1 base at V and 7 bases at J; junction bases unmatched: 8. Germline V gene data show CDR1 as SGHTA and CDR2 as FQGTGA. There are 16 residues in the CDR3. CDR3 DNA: TGTGCCAGCAGCTTAAGTCCAGCGGGAGGGCCACATACGCAGTATTTT. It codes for CASSLSPAGGPHTQYF.

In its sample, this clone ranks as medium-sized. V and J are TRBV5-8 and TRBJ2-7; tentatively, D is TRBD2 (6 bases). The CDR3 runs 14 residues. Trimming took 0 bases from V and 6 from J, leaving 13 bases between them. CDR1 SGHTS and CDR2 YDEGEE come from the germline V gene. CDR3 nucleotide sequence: TGTGCCAGCAGCTTGGCGGGGGTCCCCCTCGAGCAGTACTTC. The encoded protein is CASSLAGVPLEQYF.

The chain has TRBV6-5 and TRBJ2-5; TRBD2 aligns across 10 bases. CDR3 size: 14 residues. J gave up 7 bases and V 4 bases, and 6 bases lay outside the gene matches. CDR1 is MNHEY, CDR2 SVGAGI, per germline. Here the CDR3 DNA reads TGTGCCAGCAGTTTACTAGCGGGATGGGGGACCCAGTACTTC. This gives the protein CASSLLAGWGTQYF.

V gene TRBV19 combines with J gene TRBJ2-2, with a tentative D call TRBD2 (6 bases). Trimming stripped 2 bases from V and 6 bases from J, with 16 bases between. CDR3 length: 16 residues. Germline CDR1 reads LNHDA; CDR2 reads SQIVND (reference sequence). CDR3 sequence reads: CASSITSRLGAGELFF. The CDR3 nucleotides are TGTGCCAGTAGTATAACTAGCCGACTCGGGGCCGGGGAGCTGTTTTTT.

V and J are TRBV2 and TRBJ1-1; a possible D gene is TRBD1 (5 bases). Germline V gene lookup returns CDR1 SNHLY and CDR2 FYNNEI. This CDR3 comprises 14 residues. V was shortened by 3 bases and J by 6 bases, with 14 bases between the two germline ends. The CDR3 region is CASSDRAFVAEAFF. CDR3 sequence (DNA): TGTGCCAGCAGTGACAGGGCTTTTGTAGCTGAAGCTTTCTTT.

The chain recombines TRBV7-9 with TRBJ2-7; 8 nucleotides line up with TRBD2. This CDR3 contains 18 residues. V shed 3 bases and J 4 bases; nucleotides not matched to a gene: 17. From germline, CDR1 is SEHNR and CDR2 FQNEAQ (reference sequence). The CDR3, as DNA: TGTGCCAGCAGCTTCCCTAAACTAGGGAGCGGGAGTGGTTACGAGCAGTACTTC. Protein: CASSFPKLGSGSGYEQYF.

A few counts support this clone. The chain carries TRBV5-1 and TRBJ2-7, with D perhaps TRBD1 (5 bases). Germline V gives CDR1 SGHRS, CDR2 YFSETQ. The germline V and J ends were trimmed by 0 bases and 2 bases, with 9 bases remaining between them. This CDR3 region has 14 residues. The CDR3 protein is CASSLVSGTYEQYF. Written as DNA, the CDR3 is TGCGCCAGCAGCTTGGTATCAGGGACCTACGAGCAGTACTTC. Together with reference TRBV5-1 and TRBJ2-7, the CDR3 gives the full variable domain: KAGVTQTPRYLIKTRGQQVTLSCSPISGHRSVSWYQQTPGQGLQFLFEYFSETQRNKGNFPGRFSGRQFSNSRSEMNVSTLELGDSALYLCASSLVSGTYEQYFGPGTRLTVT.

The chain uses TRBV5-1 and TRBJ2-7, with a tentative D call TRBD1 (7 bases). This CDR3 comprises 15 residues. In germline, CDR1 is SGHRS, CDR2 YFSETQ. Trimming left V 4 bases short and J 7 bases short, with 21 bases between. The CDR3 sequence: CASSPSRGRGREQYF. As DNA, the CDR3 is TGCGCCAGCAGCCCCTCAAGGGGGCGGGGAAGAGAGCAGTACTTC.

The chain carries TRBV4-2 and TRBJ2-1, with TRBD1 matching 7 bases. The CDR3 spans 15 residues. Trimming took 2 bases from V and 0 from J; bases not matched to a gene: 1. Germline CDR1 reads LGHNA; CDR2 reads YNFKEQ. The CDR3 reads CASSQYRGSYNEQFF. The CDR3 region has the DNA TGTGCCAGCAGCCAATACAGGGGCTCCTACAATGAGCAGTTCTTC.

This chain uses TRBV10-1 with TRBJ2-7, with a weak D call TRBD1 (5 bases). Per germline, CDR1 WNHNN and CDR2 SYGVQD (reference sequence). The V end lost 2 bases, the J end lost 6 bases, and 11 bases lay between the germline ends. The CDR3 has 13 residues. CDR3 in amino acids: CASSEGQGREQYF. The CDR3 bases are TGCGCCAGCAGTGAGGGGCAGGGCCGCGAGCAGTACTTC.

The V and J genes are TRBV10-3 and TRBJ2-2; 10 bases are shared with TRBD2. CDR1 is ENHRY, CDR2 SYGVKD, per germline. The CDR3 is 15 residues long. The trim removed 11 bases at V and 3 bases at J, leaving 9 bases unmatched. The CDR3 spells CACRSGRADTGELFF. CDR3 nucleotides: TGTGCCTGCCGCAGCGGGAGGGCCGACACCGGGGAGCTGTTTTTT.

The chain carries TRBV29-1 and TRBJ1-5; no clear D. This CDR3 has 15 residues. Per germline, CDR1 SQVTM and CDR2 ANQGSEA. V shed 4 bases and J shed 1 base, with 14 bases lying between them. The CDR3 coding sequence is TGCAGCGTTGGTCAAGGCCTTAGCAGCAATCAGCCCCAGCATTTT. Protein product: CSVGQGLSSNQPQHF.

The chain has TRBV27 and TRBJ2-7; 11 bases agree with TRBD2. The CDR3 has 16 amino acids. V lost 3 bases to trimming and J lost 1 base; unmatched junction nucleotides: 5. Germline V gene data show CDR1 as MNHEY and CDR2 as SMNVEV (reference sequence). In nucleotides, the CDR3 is TGTGCCAGCAGTTTCGCCGGGACTAGCGGATCCTACGAGCAGTACTTC. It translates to CASSFAGTSGSYEQYF.

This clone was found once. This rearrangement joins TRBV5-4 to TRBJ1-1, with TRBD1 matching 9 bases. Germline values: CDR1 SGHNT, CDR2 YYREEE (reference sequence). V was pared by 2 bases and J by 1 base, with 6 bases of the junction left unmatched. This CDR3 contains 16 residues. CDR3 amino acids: CASSLLGTGWNTEAFF. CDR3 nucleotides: TGTGCCAGCAGCTTACTCGGGACAGGGTGGAACACTGAAGCTTTCTTT.

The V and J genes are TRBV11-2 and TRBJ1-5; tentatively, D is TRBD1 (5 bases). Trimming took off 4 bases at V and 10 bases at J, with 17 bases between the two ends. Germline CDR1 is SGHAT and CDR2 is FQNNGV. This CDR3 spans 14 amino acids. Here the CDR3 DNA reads TGTGCCAGCAGCTCCTCCCCAGGGCTAATCCCCCAGCATTTT. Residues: CASSSSPGLIPQHF.

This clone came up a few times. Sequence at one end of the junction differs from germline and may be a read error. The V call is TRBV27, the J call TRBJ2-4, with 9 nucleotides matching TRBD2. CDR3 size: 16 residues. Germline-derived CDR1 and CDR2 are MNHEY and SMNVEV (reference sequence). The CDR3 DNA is TGTGCCAGCAGTTTATCGAGCGGGAGGCCCAAAAACAGTCAGTACTTC. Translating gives CASSLSSGRPKNSQYF.

The CDR3 loop reads CASRKDSLGANGLTF. CDR3 coding DNA: TGTGCCAGCAGGAAGGACAGCCTTGGGGCCAACGGCCTGACTTTC. The V call is TRBV21-1, the J call TRBJ2-6; the table's TRBD1 call for D was not verified on the DNA. TRBV21-1 is deemed a pseudogene. CDR3 length equals 15 residues.

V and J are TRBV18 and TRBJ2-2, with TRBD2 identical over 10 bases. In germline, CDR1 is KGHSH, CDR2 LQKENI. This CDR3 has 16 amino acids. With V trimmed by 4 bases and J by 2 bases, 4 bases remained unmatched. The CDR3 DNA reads TGTGCCAGCTCACTATGGACTAGCGGAAACACCGGGGAGCTGTTTTTT. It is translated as CASSLWTSGNTGELFF. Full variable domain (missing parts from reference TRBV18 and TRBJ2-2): NAGVMQNPRHLVRRRGQEARLRCSPMKGHSHVYWYRQLPEEGLKFMVYLQKENIIDESGMPKERFSAEFPKEGPSILRIQQVVRGDSAAYFCASSLWTSGNTGELFFGEGSRLTVL.

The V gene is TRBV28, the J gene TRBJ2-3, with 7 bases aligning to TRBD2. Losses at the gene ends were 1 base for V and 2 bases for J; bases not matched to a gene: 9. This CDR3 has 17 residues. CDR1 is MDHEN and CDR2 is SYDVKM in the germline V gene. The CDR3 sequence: CASSLYPAGFNTDTQYF. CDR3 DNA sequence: TGTGCCAGCAGTTTATATCCAGCGGGATTTAACACAGATACGCAGTATTTT.

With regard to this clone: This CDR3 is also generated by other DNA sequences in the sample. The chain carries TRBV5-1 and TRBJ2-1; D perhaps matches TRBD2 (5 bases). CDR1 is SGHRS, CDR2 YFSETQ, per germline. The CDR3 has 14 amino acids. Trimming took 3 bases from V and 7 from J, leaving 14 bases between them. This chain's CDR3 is CASSSEVYGNEQFF. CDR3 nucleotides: TGCGCCAGCAGCTCGGAGGTGTATGGGAATGAGCAGTTCTTC. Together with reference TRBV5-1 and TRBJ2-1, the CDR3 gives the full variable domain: KAGVTQTPRYLIKTRGQQVTLSCSPISGHRSVSWYQQTPGQGLQFLFEYFSETQRNKGNFPGRFSGRQFSNSRSEMNVSTLELGDSALYLCASSSEVYGNEQFFGPGTRLTVL.

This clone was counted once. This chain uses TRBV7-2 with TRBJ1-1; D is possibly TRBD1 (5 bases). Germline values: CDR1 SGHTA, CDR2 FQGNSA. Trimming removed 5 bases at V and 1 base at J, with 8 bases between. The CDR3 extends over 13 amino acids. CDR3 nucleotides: TGTGCCAGCAGCCACGGACAGAACACTGAAGCTTTCTTT. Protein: CASSHGQNTEAFF.

CDR3 loop: CASSEVRGQGGTQYF. The CDR3, as DNA: TGCGCCAGCAGTGAGGTCAGGGGGCAGGGAGGTACGCAGTATTTT. J is TRBJ2-3 and V is TRBV10-1; TRBD1 matches 8 bases. The CDR3 is 15 residues long. Trimming took 2 bases from V and 8 from J; bases not matched to a gene: 9. CDR1 is WNHNN and CDR2 is SYGVQD in the germline V gene (reference sequence).

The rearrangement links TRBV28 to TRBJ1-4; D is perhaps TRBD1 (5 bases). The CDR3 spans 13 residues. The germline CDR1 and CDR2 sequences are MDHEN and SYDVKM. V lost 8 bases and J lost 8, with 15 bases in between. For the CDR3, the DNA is TGTGCCAGCTGGTCAGGGAGGGACGAAAAACTGTTTTTT. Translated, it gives CASWSGRDEKLFF. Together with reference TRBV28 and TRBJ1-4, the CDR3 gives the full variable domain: DVKVTQSSRYLVKRTGEKVFLECVQDMDHENMFWYRQDPGLGLRLIYFSYDVKMKEKGDIPEGYSVSREKKERFSLILESASTNQTSMYLCASWSGRDEKLFFGSGTQLSVL.

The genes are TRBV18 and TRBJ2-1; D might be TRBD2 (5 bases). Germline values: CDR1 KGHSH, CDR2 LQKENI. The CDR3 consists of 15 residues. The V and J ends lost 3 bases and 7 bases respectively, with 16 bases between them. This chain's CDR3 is CASSPSSGLANEQFF. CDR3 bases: TGTGCCAGCTCACCTTCCAGCGGACTTGCGAATGAGCAGTTCTTC.

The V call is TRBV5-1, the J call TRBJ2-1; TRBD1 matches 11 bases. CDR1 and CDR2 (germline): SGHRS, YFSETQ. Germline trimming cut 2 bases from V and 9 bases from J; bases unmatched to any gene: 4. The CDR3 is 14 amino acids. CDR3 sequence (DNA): TGCGCCAGCAGCTTCCGGGACAGGGGGGGTGAGCAGTTCTTC. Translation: CASSFRDRGGEQFF. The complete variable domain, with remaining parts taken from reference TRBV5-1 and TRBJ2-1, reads KAGVTQTPRYLIKTRGQQVTLSCSPISGHRSVSWYQQTPGQGLQFLFEYFSETQRNKGNFPGRFSGRQFSNSRSEMNVSTLELGDSALYLCASSFRDRGGEQFFGPGTRLTVL.

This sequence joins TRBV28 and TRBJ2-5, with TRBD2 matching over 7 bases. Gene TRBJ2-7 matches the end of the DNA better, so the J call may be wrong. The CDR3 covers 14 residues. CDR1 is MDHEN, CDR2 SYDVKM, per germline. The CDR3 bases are TGTGCCAGCAATCACGGGACTACCAATTACGAGCAGTACTTC. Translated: CASNHGTTNYEQYF.

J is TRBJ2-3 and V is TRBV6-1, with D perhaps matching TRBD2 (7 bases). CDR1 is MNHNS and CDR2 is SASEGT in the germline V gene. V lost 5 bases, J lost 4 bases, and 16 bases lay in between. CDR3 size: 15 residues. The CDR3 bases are TGTGCCAGCAGTTCCCAGGGGAGGGGGTCAGATACGCAGTATTTT. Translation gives CASSSQGRGSDTQYF.

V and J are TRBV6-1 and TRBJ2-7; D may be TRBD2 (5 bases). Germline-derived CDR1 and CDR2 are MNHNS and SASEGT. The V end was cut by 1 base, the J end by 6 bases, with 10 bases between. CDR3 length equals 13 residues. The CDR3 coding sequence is TGTGCCAGCAGTGAAGTTCCGGGGTTCGAGCAGTACTTC. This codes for CASSEVPGFEQYF.